A single sample is the source of the 16 T cell receptor beta chains below, sequenced in a study of T-cell memory formation after mild COVID-19. TCRdb processed the 5' RACE reads anew with MiXCR; each CDR3 protein has one entry. This table has about 430,000 distinct CDR3 sequences, roughly 24% appearing once. Source material: PBMCs or a T cell subset sorted from them (not recorded which). Receptor source: an adult woman who had mild COVID-19 (a few samples of this study predate the infection). Cell type and time point are not known.

Only a few counts were recorded for this clonotype. The chain combines TRBV5-6 with TRBJ2-3; 8 bases line up with TRBD1. Germline V CDR1 and CDR2: SGHDT, YYEEEE. V was clipped by 3 bases and J by 0 bases; unmatched bases: 3. The CDR3 runs 15 residues. CDR3 sequence: CASSWRTGSTDTQYF. CDR3 nucleotide sequence: TGTGCCAGCAGCTGGAGGACAGGGAGCACAGATACGCAGTATTTT.

This chain joins TRBV24-1 and TRBJ2-1, with D perhaps matching TRBD1 or TRBD2 (5 bases each). Germline V gives CDR1 KGHDR, CDR2 SFDVKD. This CDR3 has 17 residues. Trimming removed 4 bases from V and 4 bases from J, with 19 bases in between. This CDR3 is CATSEQVRDGFYNEQFF. The CDR3 DNA is TGTGCCACCAGTGAGCAAGTCCGGGACGGATTTTACAATGAGCAGTTCTTC.

The J gene is TRBJ1-2, the V gene TRBV5-1; D is uncertain. The CDR3 length is 15 residues. The V end lost 0 bases, the J end lost 2 bases, and 11 bases lay between the germline ends. Germline CDR1 is SGHRS and CDR2 is YFSETQ. CDR3 amino acids: CASSLDPGPNYGYTF. In nucleotides, the CDR3 is TGCGCCAGCAGCTTGGACCCGGGCCCCAACTATGGCTACACCTTC.

This clonotype was counted many times. An end of the junction does not agree with germline; a read error may underlie this. J is TRBJ2-1 and V is TRBV7-9; TRBD1 or TRBD2 may be the D gene (6 bases each). The CDR3 runs 11 residues. Looked up from germline, CDR1 is SEHNR and CDR2 is FQNEAQ (reference sequence). The CDR3 reads CSGGGYDEQFF. The CDR3 region has the DNA TGCTCAGGAGGGGGTTACGATGAGCAGTTCTTC.

The genes are TRBV12-3 or TRBV12-4 and TRBJ1-5; D gene uncertain. The CDR3 length is 18 residues. V was pared by 3 bases and J by 4 bases, with 22 bases between. The CDR3 reads CASSFLLTDGERNQPQHF. CDR3 bases: TGTGCCAGCAGTTTCCTCCTCACGGACGGGGAACGGAATCAGCCCCAGCATTTT.

V usage is TRBV12-3 or TRBV12-4 and J usage is TRBJ1-2; no reliable D call. The CDR3 extends over 17 amino acids. V dropped 4 bases and J dropped 7 bases, with 25 bases sitting between them. This CDR3 reads CASSSDPQWRPSAGYTF. CDR3 nucleotide sequence: TGTGCCAGCAGTTCTGACCCTCAGTGGCGGCCCTCCGCTGGCTACACCTTC.

V is TRBV6-2 or TRBV6-3 and J is TRBJ2-7, with a weak D call TRBD2 (5 bases). Germline V gives CDR1 MNHEY, CDR2 SVGEGT. V shed 0 bases and J shed 0 bases, with 12 bases lying between them. This CDR3 is built from 16 residues. CDR3 bases: TGTGCCAGCAGTTACTCGAGCGGAGGCCCCTCCTACGAGCAGTACTTC. Translation: CASSYSSGGPSYEQYF.

This clonotype was recorded a few times. The gene calls are TRBV6-5 and TRBJ2-7, with 7 bases lining up with TRBD1. The CDR3 sequence is 15 residues long. The germline gives CDR1 MNHEY, CDR2 SVGAGI. The J segment lost 8 bases and the V segment lost 5 bases, leaving 15 bases of the junction unmatched. CDR3: CASSVRLDRAAQQYF. CDR3 sequence (DNA): TGTGCCAGCAGTGTGAGGTTAGACAGGGCCGCACAGCAGTACTTC.

This chain connects TRBV6-5 to TRBJ1-1; no clear D. V was pared by 0 bases and J by 4 bases, with 12 bases between. The CDR3 extends over 15 amino acids. In germline, CDR1 is MNHEY, CDR2 SVGAGI. The CDR3 loop reads CASSYSGVLGTEAFF. CDR3 DNA sequence: TGTGCCAGCAGTTACTCTGGGGTGCTCGGCACTGAAGCTTTCTTT.

The chain carries TRBV10-3 and TRBJ2-3; D assignment may be TRBD1 or TRBD2 (5 bases each). Germline-derived CDR1 and CDR2 are ENHRY and SYGVKD. The CDR3 spans 13 residues. V was trimmed by 4 bases and J by 5 bases, leaving 10 bases between them. CDR3 coding DNA: TGTGCCATCAGTGGGGGGACCGGAGATACGCAGTATTTT. It yields the protein CAISGGTGDTQYF.

This clonotype has just a few counts. The V call is TRBV29-1, the J call TRBJ2-3; TRBD2 might be the D (5 bases). The CDR3 covers 15 residues. Germline V gene sequence: CDR1 SQVTM, CDR2 ANQGSEA. V was shortened by 5 bases and J by 0 bases, with 15 bases between the two germline ends. CDR3 bases: TGCAGCGTTCCCCCCGCGGTAGCGAGCACAGATACGCAGTATTTT. It translates to CSVPPAVASTDTQYF.

There are many counts of this clonotype. This chain joins TRBV6-1 and TRBJ2-7, with 9 bases aligning to TRBD1. V shed 5 bases, J shed 3 bases, and the junction held 2 bases outside the gene matches. CDR1 is MNHNS and CDR2 is SASEGT in the germline V gene. The CDR3 spans 13 residues. The CDR3 DNA follows: TGTGCCAGCAGTACAGGGGGCGGCTACGAGCAGTACTTC. Translating it yields CASSTGGGYEQYF.

CDR3 coding DNA: TGTGCCAGCAGGGAAGGAGAGGGCACAGATACGCAGTATTTT. This encodes CASREGEGTDTQYF. The chain has TRBV25-1 and TRBJ2-3; D not resolved. CDR1 and CDR2 (germline): MGHDK, SYGVNS. The CDR3 length is 14 residues. The V gene lost 6 bases and the J gene lost 1 base, with 11 bases spanning the gap.

The chain's CDR3 is CASSRIMRGTNYGYTF. CDR3 DNA sequence: TGTGCCAGCAGCCGCATCATGAGGGGGACTAACTATGGCTACACCTTC. The chain couples TRBV3-1 to TRBJ1-2; possible D gene TRBD1, 6 bases. This CDR3 has 16 amino acids. V was clipped by 4 bases and J by 0 bases, with 15 bases between them. Per the germline V gene, CDR1 is LGHDT and CDR2 is YNNKEL (reference sequence).

This chain connects TRBV24-1 to TRBJ1-1; the D is unclear. Germline V lookup: CDR1 KGHDR, CDR2 SFDVKD. Trimming pared 11 bases from V and 0 bases from J, leaving 24 bases between. The CDR3 runs to 17 residues. CDR3: CASDAGRPLTMNTEAFF. The CDR3 DNA follows: TGTGCCAGCGACGCGGGGAGACCGCTAACAATGAACACTGAAGCTTTCTTT.

This clonotype occurred a few times. The chain couples TRBV12-3 or TRBV12-4 to TRBJ1-6, with 7 bases aligning to TRBD1. Trimming at V came to 5 bases and at J to 7 bases, leaving 2 bases not matched to a gene. The CDR3 covers 13 residues. The CDR3 sequence is CASSPQGNSPLHF. The DNA of the CDR3 is TGTGCCAGCAGTCCACAGGGGAATTCACCCCTCCACTTT.